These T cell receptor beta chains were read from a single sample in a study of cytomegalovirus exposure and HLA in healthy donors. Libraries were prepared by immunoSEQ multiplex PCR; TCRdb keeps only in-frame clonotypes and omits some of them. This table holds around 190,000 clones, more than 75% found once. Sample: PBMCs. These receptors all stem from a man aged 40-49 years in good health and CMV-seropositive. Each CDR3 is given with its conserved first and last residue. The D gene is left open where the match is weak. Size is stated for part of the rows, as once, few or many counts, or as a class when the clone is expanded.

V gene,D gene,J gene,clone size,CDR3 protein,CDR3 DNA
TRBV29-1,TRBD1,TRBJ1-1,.,CSVGRGQEGTEAFF,TGCAGCGTTGGGAGGGGGCAGGAGGGCACTGAAGCTTTCTTT
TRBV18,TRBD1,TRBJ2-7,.,CASSRDSPYEQYF,TGTGCCAGCTCCCGGGACAGCCCCTACGAGCAGTACTTC
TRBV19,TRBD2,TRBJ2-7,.,CASSLSGVSYEQYF,TGTGCCAGTAGCCTTAGCGGGGTCTCCTACGAGCAGTACTTC
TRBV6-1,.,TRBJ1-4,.,CASRGTPGEKLFF,TGTGCCAGCAGAGGGACACCGGGTGAAAAACTGTTTTTT
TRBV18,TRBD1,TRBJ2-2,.,CASSRGQESNTGELFF,TGTGCCAGCTCCCGGGGACAGGAGTCGAACACCGGGGAGCTGTTTTTT
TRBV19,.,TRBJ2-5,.,CASSIEETQYF,TGTGCCAGTAGTATCGAAGAGACCCAGTACTTC
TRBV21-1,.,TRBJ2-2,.,CALTKGLAGERNTGELFF,TGTGCCCTGACGAAGGGACTAGCGGGAGAGCGGAACACCGGGGAGCTGTTTTTT
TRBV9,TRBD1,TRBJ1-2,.,CASSSPGGYGYTF,TGTGCCAGCAGCTCCCCAGGGGGCTATGGCTACACCTTC
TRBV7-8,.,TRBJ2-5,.,CASSLPVSQETQYF,TGTGCCAGCAGCCTTCCTGTCAGTCAAGAGACCCAGTACTTC
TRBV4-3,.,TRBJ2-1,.,CASSQDPVGSYNEQFF,TGCGCCAGCAGCCAAGATCCCGTAGGGAGCTACAATGAGCAGTTCTTC
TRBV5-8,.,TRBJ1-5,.,CASSLSSRPIDQPQHF,TGTGCCAGCAGCTTGTCGAGCAGGCCGATCGATCAGCCCCAGCATTTT
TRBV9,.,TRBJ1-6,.,CASSSQDRGSPLHF,TGTGCCAGCAGCTCCCAGGACAGAGGCTCACCCCTCCACTTT
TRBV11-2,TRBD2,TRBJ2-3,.,CASSQGLAGGDTQYF,TGTGCCAGCAGCCAAGGACTAGCGGGAGGAGATACGCAGTATTTT
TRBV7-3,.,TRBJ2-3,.,CASSLYRFESDTQYF,TGTGCCAGCAGCTTATACCGGTTCGAATCAGATACGCAGTATTTT
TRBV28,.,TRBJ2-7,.,CASSTTGGYYEQYF,TGTGCCAGCAGTACAACGGGTGGTTACTACGAGCAGTACTTC
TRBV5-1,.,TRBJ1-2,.,CASSLDRNYGYTF,TGCGCCAGCAGCTTGGACAGGAACTATGGCTACACCTTC
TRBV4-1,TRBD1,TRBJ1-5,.,CASSQGEKNQPQHF,TGCGCCAGTTCGCAGGGGGAAAAAAATCAGCCCCAGCATTTT
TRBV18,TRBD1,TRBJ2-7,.,CASSPSGTASYEQYF,TGTGCCAGCTCACCTTCCGGGACAGCATCCTACGAGCAGTACTTC
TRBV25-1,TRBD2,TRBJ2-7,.,CASSAAGAYEQYF,TGTGCCAGCAGTGCAGCGGGAGCCTACGAGCAGTACTTC
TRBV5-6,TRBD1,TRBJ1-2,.,CASSLAGQGVYGYTF,TGTGCCAGCAGCTTGGCAGGGCAGGGGGTCTATGGCTACACCTTC
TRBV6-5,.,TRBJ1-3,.,CASRLGGGNTIYF,TGTGCCAGCAGGTTGGGGGGTGGAAACACCATATATTTT
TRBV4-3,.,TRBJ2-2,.,CASSQGLAPHTGELFF,TGCGCCAGCAGCCAAGGGCTAGCGCCCCACACCGGGGAGCTGTTTTTT
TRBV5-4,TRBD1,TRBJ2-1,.,CASTPGQPRYNEQFF,TGTGCCAGCACCCCGGGACAGCCCAGATACAATGAGCAGTTCTTC
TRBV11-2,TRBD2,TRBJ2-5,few,CASSTESRGGETQYF,TGTGCCAGCAGCACCGAGTCCCGGGGGGGGGAGACCCAGTACTTC
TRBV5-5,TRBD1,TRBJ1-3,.,CASSWTGSSGNTIYF,TGTGCCAGCAGCTGGACAGGTAGCTCTGGAAACACCATATATTTT
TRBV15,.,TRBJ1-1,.,CATSRDPSSPEAFF,TGTGCCACCAGCAGAGATCCGTCGAGCCCTGAAGCTTTCTTT
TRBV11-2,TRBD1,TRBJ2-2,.,CASSLPSGTVPNTGELFF,TGTGCCAGCAGCTTACCTTCCGGGACAGTTCCGAACACCGGGGAGCTGTTTTTT
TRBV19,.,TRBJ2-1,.,CASSYLGLAEFNEQFF,TGTGCCAGTAGTTATCTCGGCTTAGCGGAATTCAATGAGCAGTTCTTC
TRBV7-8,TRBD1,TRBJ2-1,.,CASSLGGGAHNEQFF,TGTGCCAGCAGCTTAGGAGGGGGCGCCCACAATGAGCAGTTCTTC
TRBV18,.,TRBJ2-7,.,CASSPPAGQGYEQYF,TGTGCCAGCTCACCCCCGGCAGGCCAAGGCTACGAGCAGTACTTC
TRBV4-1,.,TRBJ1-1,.,CASSQFFMNTEAFF,TGCGCCAGCTCGCAGTTTTTTATGAACACTGAAGCTTTCTTT
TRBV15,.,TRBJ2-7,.,CATSRVYASSYEQYF,TGTGCCACCAGCAGAGTTTATGCCAGCTCCTACGAGCAGTACTTC
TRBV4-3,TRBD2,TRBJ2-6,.,CASSQEVSGGPGANVLTF,TGCGCCAGCAGCCAAGAAGTGTCGGGAGGGCCTGGGGCCAACGTCCTGACTTTC
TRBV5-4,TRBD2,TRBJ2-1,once,CASSSSGRSLYNEQFF,TGTGCCAGCAGCTCGAGCGGGAGAAGTCTCTACAATGAGCAGTTCTTC
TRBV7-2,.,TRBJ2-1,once,CASSPTGAPGLAQFF,TGTGCCAGCAGCCCCACGGGAGCCCCGGGGCTTGCGCAGTTCTTC
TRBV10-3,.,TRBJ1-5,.,CAISESRLSNQPQHF,TGTGCCATCAGTGAGTCGCGGCTTAGCAATCAGCCCCAGCATTTT
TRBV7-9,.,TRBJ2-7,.,CASSLALEPYEQYF,TGTGCCAGCAGCTTAGCGTTGGAGCCATACGAGCAGTACTTC
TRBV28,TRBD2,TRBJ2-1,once,CASSLSRGLAGGLGEQFF,TGTGCCAGCAGTTTATCACGAGGACTAGCGGGAGGGCTGGGTGAGCAGTTCTTC
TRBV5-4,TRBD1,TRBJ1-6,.,CASSWGQNNPPLHF,TGTGCCAGCAGCTGGGGACAGAATAATCCACCCCTCCACTTT
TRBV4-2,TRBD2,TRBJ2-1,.,CASSQEPLGLAGAYNEQFF,TGTGCCAGCAGCCAAGAGCCCCTGGGACTAGCGGGGGCCTACAATGAGCAGTTCTTC
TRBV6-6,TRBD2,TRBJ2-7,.,CASSRQAGVGYEQYF,TGTGCCAGCAGTCGACAAGCGGGAGTAGGCTACGAGCAGTACTTC
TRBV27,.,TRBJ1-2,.,CASSPAFDRLAGGYTF,TGTGCCAGCAGTCCCGCCTTCGACAGGCTGGCTGGTGGCTACACCTTC
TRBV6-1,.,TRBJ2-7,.,CASSEPEAVRHGQYF,TGTGCCAGCAGTGAACCGGAGGCTGTGCGTCACGGGCAGTACTTC
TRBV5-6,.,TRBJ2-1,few,CASSSSGRNQNEQFF,TGTGCCAGCAGCTCTAGTGGGAGAAATCAAAATGAGCAGTTCTTC
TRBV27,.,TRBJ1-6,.,CASSFRVNSPLHF,TGTGCCAGCAGTTTCAGGGTAAATTCACCCCTCCACTTT
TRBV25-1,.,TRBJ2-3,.,CASSPAGPSDTQYF,TGTGCCAGCAGCCCGGCAGGGCCATCAGATACGCAGTATTTT
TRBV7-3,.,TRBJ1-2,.,CASSLEGQLHGYTF,TGTGCCAGCAGCTTAGAAGGACAGCTACATGGCTACACCTTC
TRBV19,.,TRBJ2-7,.,CASSETGTYEQYF,TGTGCCAGTAGTGAGACAGGAACCTACGAGCAGTACTTC
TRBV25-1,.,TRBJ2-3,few,CASSFRGISTDTQYF,TGTGCCAGCAGTTTTCGAGGGATTAGCACAGATACGCAGTATTTT
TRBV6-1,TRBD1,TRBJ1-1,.,CASRRTGLNTEAFF,TGTGCCAGCAGAAGGACAGGGCTGAACACTGAAGCTTTCTTT
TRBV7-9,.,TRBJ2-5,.,CASSLAEETQYF,TGTGCCAGCAGCTTAGCCGAAGAGACCCAGTACTTC
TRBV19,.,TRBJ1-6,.,CASSEESSYNSPLHF,TGTGCCAGTAGTGAGGAGAGCTCCTATAATTCACCCCTCCACTTT
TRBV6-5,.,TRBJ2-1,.,CASRQAGYNEQFF,TGTGCCAGCAGGCAGGCCGGTTACAATGAGCAGTTCTTC
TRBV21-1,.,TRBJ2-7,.,CASSPTTGGADIRGEQYF,TGTGCCAGCAGCCCAACCACAGGGGGCGCAGATATAAGAGGCGAGCAGTACTTC
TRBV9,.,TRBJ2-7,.,CASSVGGTFSYEQYF,TGTGCCAGCAGCGTAGGCGGGACGTTCTCCTACGAGCAGTACTTC